This entry features one TCR beta chain sequence. These data come from a study of T cell responses to AZD1222 COVID-19 vaccine. Profiling relied on immunoSEQ multiplex PCR, and the TCRdb table lists in-frame clones only, not all of them. The table records 100,000 to 120,000 clones, 88% of them present only once. The CDR3 runs to 16 residues. The V and J ends lost 3 bases and 3 bases, in that order; junction bases with no gene match: 9. Germline V CDR1 and CDR2: LNHDA, SQIVND (reference sequence). The specimen comprised peripheral blood, sampled on day 0 of AZD1222 vaccination. The source of this sequence is an adult in good health. V usage is TRBV19 and J usage is TRBJ2-7; 9 bases align to TRBD2. The CDR3 coding sequence is TGTGCCAGTAGTATCTCGATAGCGGGAGTCTACTACGAGCAGTACTTC. It specifies CASSISIAGVYYEQYF.